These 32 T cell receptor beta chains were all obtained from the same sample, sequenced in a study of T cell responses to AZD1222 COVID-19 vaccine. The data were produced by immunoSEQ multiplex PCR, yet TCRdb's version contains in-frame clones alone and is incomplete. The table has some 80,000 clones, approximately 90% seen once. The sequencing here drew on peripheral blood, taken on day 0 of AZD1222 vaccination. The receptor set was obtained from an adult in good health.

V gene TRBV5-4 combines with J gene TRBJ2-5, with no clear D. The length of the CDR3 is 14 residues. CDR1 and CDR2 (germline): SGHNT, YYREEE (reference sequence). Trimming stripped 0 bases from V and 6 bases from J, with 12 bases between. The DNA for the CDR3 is TGTGCCAGCAGCTTGGCCGGTATGGGGAAGACCCAGTACTTC. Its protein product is CASSLAGMGKTQYF.

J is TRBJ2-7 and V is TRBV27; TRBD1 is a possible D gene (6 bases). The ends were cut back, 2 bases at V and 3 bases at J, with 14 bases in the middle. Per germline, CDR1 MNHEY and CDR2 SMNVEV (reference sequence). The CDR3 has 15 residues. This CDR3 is CASSLAGASGYEQYF. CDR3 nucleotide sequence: TGTGCCAGCAGTTTAGCAGGGGCGAGTGGCTACGAGCAGTACTTC.

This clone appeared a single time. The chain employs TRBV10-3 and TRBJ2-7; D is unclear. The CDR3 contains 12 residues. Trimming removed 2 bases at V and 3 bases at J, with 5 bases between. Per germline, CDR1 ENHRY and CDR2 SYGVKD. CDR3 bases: TGTGCCATCAGTGAGCCGTACTACGAGCAGTACTTC. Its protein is CAISEPYYEQYF.

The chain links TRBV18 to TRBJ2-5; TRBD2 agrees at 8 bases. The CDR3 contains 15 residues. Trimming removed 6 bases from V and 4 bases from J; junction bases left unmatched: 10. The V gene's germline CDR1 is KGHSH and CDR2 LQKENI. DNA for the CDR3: TGTGCCAGCTCCACTGGGACTAGTGGTTTAGAGACCCAGTACTTC. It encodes CASSTGTSGLETQYF.

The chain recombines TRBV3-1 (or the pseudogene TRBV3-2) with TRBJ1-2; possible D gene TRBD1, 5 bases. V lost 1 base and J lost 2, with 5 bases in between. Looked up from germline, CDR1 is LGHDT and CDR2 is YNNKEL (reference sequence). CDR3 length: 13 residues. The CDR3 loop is CASSQGQNYGYTF. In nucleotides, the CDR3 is TGTGCCAGCAGCCAAGGACAGAACTATGGCTACACCTTC.

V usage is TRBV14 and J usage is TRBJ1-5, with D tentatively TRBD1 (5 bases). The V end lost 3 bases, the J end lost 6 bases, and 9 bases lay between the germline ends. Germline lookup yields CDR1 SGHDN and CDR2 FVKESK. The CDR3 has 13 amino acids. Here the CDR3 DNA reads TGTGCCAGCAGCCAGGGGGTCAGTCAGCCCCAGCATTTT. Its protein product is CASSQGVSQPQHF. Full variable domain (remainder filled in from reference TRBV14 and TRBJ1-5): EAGVTQFPSHSVIEKGQTVTLRCDPISGHDNLYWYRRVMGKEIKFLLHFVKESKQDESGMPNNRFLAERTGGTYSTLKVQPAELEDSGVYFCASSQGVSQPQHFGDGTRLSIL.

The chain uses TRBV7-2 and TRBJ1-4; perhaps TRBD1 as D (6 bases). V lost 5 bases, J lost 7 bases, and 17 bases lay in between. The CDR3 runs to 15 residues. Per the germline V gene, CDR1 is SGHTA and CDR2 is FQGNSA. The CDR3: CASSEVQGISEKLFF. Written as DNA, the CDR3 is TGTGCCAGCAGCGAGGTACAGGGTATTTCTGAAAAACTGTTTTTT.

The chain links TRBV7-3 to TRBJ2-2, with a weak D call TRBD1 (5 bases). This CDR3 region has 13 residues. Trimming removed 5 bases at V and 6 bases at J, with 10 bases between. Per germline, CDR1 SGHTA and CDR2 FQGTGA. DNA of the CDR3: TGTGCCAGCAGCAGCCAGGGTGCCGGGGAGCTGTTTTTT. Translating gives CASSSQGAGELFF.

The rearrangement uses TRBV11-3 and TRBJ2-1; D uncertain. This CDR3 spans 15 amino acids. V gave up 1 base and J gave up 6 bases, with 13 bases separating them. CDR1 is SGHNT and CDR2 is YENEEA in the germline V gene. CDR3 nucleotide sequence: TGTGCCAGCAGCTTAGGAAGGGTTGGCGCCAATGAGCAGTTCTTC. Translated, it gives CASSLGRVGANEQFF.

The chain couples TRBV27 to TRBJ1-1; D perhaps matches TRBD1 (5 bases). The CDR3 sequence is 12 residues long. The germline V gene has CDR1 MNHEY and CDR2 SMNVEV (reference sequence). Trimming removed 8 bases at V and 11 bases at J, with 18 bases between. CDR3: CASARWGIYAFF. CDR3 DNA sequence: TGTGCCAGCGCCCGATGGGGGATTTACGCTTTCTTT.

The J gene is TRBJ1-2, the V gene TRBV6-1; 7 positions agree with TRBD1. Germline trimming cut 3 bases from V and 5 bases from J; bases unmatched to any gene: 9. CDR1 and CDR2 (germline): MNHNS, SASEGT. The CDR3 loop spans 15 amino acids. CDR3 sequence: CASSETGLGPYGYTF. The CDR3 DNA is TGTGCCAGCAGTGAGACAGGGCTGGGGCCATATGGCTACACCTTC.

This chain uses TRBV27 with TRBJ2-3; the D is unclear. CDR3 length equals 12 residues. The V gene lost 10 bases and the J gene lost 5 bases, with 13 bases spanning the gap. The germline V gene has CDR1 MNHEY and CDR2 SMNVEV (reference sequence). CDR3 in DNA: TGTGCCACCAGGCGACCCGGAGATACGCAGTATTTT. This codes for CATRRPGDTQYF.

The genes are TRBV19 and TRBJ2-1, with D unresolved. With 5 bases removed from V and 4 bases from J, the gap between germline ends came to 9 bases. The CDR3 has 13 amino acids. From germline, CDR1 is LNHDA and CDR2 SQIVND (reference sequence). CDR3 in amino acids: CASSASIYNEQFF. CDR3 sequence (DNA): TGTGCCAGTAGTGCCTCGATTTACAATGAGCAGTTCTTC.

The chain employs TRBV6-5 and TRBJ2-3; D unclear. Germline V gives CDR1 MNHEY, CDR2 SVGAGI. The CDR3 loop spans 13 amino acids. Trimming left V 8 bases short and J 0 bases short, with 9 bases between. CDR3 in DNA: TGTGCCAGCGGTCCCCCTAGCACAGATACGCAGTATTTT. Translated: CASGPPSTDTQYF.

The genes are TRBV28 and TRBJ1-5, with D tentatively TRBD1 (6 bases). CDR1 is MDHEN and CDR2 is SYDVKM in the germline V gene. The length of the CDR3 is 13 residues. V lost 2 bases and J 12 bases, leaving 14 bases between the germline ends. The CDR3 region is CASSLLSEDSQHF. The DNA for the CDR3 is TGTGCCAGCAGTTTACTCAGCGAGGACAGCCAGCATTTT.

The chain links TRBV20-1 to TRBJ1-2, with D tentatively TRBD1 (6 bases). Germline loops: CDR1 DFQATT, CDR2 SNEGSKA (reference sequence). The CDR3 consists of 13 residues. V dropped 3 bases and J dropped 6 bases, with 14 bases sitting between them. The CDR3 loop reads CSASTGSLDGYTF. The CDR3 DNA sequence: TGCAGTGCTAGTACAGGGAGCCTAGATGGCTACACCTTC.

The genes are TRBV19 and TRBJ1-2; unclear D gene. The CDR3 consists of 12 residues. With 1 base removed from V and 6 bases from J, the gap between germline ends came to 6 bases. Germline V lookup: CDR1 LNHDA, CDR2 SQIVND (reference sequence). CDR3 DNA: TGTGCCAGTAGTATAGGGGAGAATGGCTACACCTTC. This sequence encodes CASSIGENGYTF.

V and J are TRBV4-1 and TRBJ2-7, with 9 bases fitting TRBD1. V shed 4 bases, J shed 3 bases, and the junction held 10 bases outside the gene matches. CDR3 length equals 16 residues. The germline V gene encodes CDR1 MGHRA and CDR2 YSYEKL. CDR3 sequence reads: CASSLTGQGLNYEQYF. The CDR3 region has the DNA TGCGCCAGCAGCCTGACGGGACAGGGTTTGAACTACGAGCAGTACTTC.

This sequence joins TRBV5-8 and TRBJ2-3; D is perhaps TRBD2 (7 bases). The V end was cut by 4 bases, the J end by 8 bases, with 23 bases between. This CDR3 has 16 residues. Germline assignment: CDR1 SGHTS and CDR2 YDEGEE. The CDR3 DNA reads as TGTGCCAGCAGCAAAAAGGGGGGGAATACCGGAGTTACGCAGTATTTT. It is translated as CASSKKGGNTGVTQYF. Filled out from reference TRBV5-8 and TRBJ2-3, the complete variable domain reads EAGVTQSPTHLIKTRGQQATLRCSPISGHTSVYWYQQALGLGLQFLLWYDEGEERNRGNFPPRFSGRQFPNYSSELNVNALELEDSALYLCASSKKGGNTGVTQYFGPGTRLTVL.

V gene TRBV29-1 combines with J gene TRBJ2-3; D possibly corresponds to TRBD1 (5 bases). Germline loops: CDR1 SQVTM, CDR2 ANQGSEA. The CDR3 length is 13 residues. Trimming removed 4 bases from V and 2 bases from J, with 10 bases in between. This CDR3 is CSVVPTDTDTQYF. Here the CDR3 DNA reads TGCAGCGTTGTTCCGACAGACACAGATACGCAGTATTTT.

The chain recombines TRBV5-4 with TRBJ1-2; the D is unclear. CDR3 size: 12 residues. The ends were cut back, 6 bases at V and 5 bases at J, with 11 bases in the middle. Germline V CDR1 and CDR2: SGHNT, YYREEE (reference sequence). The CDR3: CASTLQGYGYTF. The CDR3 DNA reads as TGTGCCAGCACCCTTCAAGGGTATGGCTACACCTTC.

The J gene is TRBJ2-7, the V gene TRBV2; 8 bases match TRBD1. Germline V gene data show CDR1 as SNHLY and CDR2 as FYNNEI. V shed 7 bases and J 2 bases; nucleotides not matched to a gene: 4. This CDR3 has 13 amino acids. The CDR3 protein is CASTVQGAYEQYF. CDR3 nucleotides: TGTGCCAGCACTGTACAGGGGGCCTACGAGCAGTACTTC.

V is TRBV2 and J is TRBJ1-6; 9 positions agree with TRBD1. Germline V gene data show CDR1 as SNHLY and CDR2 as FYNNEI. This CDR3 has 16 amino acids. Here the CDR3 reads CARTGGMGSYNSPLHF. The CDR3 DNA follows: TGTGCTAGAACAGGGGGCATGGGCTCCTATAATTCACCCCTCCACTTT.

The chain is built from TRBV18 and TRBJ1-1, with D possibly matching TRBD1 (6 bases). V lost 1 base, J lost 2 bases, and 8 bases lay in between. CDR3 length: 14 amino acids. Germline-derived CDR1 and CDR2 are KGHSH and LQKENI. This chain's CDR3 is CASSPQGVNTEAFF. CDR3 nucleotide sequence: TGTGCCAGCTCACCACAGGGGGTTAACACTGAAGCTTTCTTT.

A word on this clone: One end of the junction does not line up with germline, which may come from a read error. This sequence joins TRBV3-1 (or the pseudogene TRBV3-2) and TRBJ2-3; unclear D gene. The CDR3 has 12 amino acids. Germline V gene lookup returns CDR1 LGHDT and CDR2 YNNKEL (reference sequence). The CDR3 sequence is CASSRRTDTQYF. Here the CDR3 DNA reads TGTGCCAGCAGCCGCCGCACGGATACGCAGTATTTT.

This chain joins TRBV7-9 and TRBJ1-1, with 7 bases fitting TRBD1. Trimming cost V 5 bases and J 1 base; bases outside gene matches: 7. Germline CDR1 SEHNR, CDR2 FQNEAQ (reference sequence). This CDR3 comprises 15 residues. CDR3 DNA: TGTGCCAGCAGCCCGGACTACAGGGGGAACACTGAAGCTTTCTTT. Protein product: CASSPDYRGNTEAFF.

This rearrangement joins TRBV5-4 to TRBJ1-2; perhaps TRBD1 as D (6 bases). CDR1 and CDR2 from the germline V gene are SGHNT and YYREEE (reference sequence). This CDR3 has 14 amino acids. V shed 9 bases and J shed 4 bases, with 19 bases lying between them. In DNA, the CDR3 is TGTGCCACCCGACGGGGGGGCTCCTCCTATGGCTACACCTTC. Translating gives CATRRGGSSYGYTF.

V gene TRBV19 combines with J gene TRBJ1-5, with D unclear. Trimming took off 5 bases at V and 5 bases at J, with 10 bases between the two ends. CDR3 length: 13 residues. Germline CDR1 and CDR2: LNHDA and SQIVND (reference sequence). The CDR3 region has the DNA TGTGCCAGTAGTCGGTCAGCGGATCAGCCCCAGCATTTT. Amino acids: CASSRSADQPQHF.

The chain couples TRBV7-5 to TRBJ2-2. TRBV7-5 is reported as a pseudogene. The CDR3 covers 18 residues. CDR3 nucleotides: TGTGCCAGAAGCCCGTCGTGTGGAGGGGGGATGAACACCGGGGAGCTGTTTTTT. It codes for CARSPSCGGGMNTGELFF.

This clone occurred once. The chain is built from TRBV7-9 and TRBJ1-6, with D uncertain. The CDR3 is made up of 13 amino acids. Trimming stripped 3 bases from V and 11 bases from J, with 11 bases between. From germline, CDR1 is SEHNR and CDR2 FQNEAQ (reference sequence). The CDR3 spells CASSFGDTAPLHF. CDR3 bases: TGTGCCAGCAGCTTTGGGGATACGGCACCCCTCCACTTT.

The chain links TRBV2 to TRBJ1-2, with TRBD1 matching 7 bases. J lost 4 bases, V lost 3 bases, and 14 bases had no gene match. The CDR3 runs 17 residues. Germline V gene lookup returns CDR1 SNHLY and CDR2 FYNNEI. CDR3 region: CASSDANPDRKGYGYTF. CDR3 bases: TGTGCCAGCAGTGATGCGAACCCGGACAGGAAAGGCTATGGCTACACCTTC.

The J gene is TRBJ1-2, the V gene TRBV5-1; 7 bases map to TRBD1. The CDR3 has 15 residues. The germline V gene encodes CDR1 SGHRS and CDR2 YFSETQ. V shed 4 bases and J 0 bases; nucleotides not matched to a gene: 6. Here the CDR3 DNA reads TGCGCCAGCAGCAAAGGACAGGCGGCTAACTATGGCTACACCTTC. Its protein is CASSKGQAANYGYTF.